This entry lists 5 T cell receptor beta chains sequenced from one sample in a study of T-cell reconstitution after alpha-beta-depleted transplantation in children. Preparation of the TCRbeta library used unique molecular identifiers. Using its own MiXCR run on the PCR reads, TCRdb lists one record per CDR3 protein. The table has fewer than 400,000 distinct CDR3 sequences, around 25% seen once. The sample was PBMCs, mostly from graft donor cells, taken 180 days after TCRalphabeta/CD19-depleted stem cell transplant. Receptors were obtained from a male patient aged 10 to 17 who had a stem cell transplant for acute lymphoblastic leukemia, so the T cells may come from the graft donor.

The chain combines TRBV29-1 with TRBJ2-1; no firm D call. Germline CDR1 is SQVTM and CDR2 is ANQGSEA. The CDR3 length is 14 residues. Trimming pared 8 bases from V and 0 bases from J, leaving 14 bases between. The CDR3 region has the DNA TGCAGCCTCCTTGCTCAAAGCTCCTACAATGAGCAGTTCTTC. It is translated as CSLLAQSSYNEQFF.

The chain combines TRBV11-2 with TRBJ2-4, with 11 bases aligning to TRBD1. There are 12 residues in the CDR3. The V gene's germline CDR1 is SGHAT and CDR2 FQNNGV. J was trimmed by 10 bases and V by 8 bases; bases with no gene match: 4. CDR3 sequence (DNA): TGTGCCAGCCAGGGACAGGGGGTTATTCAGTACTTC. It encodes CASQGQGVIQYF.

CDR3 loop: CASSQGVGFYEQYF. The CDR3 DNA reads as TGTGCCAGCAGCCAAGGGGTGGGATTCTACGAGCAGTACTTC. The V call is TRBV3-1, the J call TRBJ2-7; no clear D. Per the germline V gene, CDR1 is LGHDT and CDR2 is YNNKEL (reference sequence). The CDR3 sequence is 14 residues long. The V gene lost 1 base and the J gene lost 3 bases, with 10 bases spanning the gap.

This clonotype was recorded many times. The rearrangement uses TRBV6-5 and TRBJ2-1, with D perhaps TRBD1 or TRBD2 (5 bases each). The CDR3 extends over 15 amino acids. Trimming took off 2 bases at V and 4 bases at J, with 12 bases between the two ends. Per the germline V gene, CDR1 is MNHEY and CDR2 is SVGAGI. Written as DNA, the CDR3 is TGTGCCAGCAGTTACCGGGACCTAGGGTACAATGAGCAGTTCTTC. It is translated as CASSYRDLGYNEQFF.

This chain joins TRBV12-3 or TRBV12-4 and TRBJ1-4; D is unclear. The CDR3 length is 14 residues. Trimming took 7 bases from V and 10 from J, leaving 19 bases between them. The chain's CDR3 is CASTQPSGSGKLFF. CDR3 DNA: TGTGCCAGCACCCAACCTTCGGGGTCAGGAAAACTGTTTTTT.